One and the same sample provided the 18 T cell receptor beta chains below, sequenced in a study of memory CD4+ T cells and cytomegalovirus serostatus. The sort gate was single viable CD3+CD4+CD8-CD45RO+ cells for memory CD4+ T cells. The protocol was immunoSEQ multiplex PCR, while the TCRdb copy is restricted to in-frame clones and leaves out a portion. The sample lists 25,000 to 35,000 clones, more than 70% seen once, with 0.68% in the top ten. Material for sequencing was memory CD4+ T cells from blood. All receptors come from an adult in good health and CMV-seronegative.

The rearrangement links TRBV5-8 to TRBJ2-1, with D tentatively TRBD1 or TRBD2 (7 bases each). This CDR3 comprises 15 residues. The germline gives CDR1 SGHTS, CDR2 YDEGEE. The V and J ends lost 1 base and 2 bases respectively, with 10 bases between them. CDR3 nucleotide sequence: TGTGCCAGCAGCTTGCAGGGGGGGGCCTACAATGAGCAGTTCTTC. Protein product: CASSLQGGAYNEQFF.

The chain is built from TRBV7-2 and TRBJ2-1; D may be TRBD2 (6 bases). V shed 3 bases and J shed 11 bases, with 14 bases lying between them. Germline V lookup: CDR1 SGHTA, CDR2 FQGNSA. This CDR3 spans 13 amino acids. This CDR3 reads CASSFPGTQKQFF. The DNA of the CDR3 is TGTGCCAGCAGCTTCCCTGGGACTCAGAAGCAGTTCTTC.

This chain joins TRBV7-2 and TRBJ1-1; TRBD1 agrees at 7 bases. Germline CDR1 and CDR2: SGHTA and FQGNSA. The CDR3 extends over 13 amino acids. The junction had 5 bases not matched to a gene; V was cut back by 5 bases and J by 5 bases. CDR3 in amino acids: CASSPQGRTEAFF. The CDR3 nucleotides read TGTGCCAGCAGCCCACAGGGGAGAACTGAAGCTTTCTTT.

This clone was detected only a few times. The chain recombines TRBV11-3 with TRBJ1-1; D uncertain. Germline CDR1 is SGHNT and CDR2 is YENEEA. CDR3 length: 13 residues. V shed 0 bases and J shed 8 bases, with 10 bases lying between them. The CDR3 nucleotides read TGTGCCAGCAGCTTAGATACCGGAACAGAAGCTTTCTTT. This encodes CASSLDTGTEAFF. Full variable domain (missing parts from reference TRBV11-3 and TRBJ1-1): EAGVVQSPRYKIIEKKQPVAFWCNPISGHNTLYWYLQNLGQGPELLIRYENEEAVDDSQLPKDRFSAERLKGVDSTLKIQPAELGDSAVYLCASSLDTGTEAFFGQGTRLTVV.

J is TRBJ1-1 and V is TRBV5-1, with D possibly TRBD1 on 5 matching bases. The CDR3 consists of 14 residues. Trimming removed 0 bases from V and 7 bases from J, with 13 bases in between. Germline loops: CDR1 SGHRS, CDR2 YFSETQ. The CDR3 region is CASSLGGLVVEAFF. The CDR3 DNA is TGCGCCAGCAGCTTGGGGGGGTTGGTTGTTGAAGCTTTCTTT.

This clone was observed a single time. The V gene is TRBV30, the J gene TRBJ2-5, with 8 bases that match TRBD2. This CDR3 has 13 residues. Germline V gene data show CDR1 as GTSNPN and CDR2 as SVGIG (reference sequence). With 3 bases clipped from V and 5 bases from J, the junction kept 5 bases outside the gene matches. The CDR3 region has the DNA TGTGCCTGGAGCCGGGGGGGCCTTGAGACCCAGTACTTC. Its translation is CAWSRGGLETQYF. The full variable domain, rest sourced from reference TRBV30 and TRBJ2-5, is SQTIHQWPATLVQPVGSPLSLECTVEGTSNPNLYWYRQAAGRGLQLLFYSVGIGQISSEVPQNLSASRPQDRQFILSSKKLLLSDSGFYLCAWSRGGLETQYFGPGTRLLVL.

The DNA for the CDR3 is TGTGCCAGCAGCTCCCCAGGGAATAATTCACCCCTCCACTTT. Translating it yields CASSSPGNNSPLHF. The chain combines TRBV7-2 with TRBJ1-6, with D maybe TRBD1 (5 bases). Trimming removed 4 bases from V and 5 bases from J, with 9 bases in between. CDR1 is SGHTA, CDR2 FQGNSA, per germline. CDR3 length: 14 residues.

This chain links TRBV2 with TRBJ1-2, with TRBD1 matching over 7 bases. The CDR3 extends over 16 amino acids. CDR1 SNHLY and CDR2 FYNNEI come from the germline V gene. V lost 4 bases, J lost 7 bases, and 15 bases stayed unmatched. Here the CDR3 DNA reads TGTGCCAGCAGTGCGCAGAGCACGATGACAGGGTCTGGCTACACCTTC. Translating it yields CASSAQSTMTGSGYTF.

The chain has TRBV27 and TRBJ2-7, with TRBD1 matching 7 bases. Germline loops: CDR1 MNHEY, CDR2 SMNVEV (reference sequence). V lost 6 bases, J lost 7 bases, and 9 bases stayed unmatched. This CDR3 is 13 amino acids long. CDR3 amino acids: CASRPTGYGEQYF. CDR3 DNA: TGTGCCAGCAGACCGACAGGGTATGGGGAGCAGTACTTC.

In its sample, this clone is medium-sized. The DNA for the CDR3 is TGTGCCAGCAGCTCTACAGGGGCGCGTTCACCCCTCCACTTT. It encodes CASSSTGARSPLHF. The chain has TRBV7-3 and TRBJ1-6; TRBD1 matches 7 bases. CDR1 and CDR2 from the germline V gene are SGHTA and FQGTGA. J gave up 9 bases and V 4 bases, and 6 bases lay outside the gene matches. The CDR3 length is 14 residues.

J is TRBJ1-1 and V is TRBV2; 10 positions agree with TRBD1. CDR3 length equals 15 residues. V trimming: 5 bases; J trimming: 3 bases; junction bases outside the gene matches: 6. Germline V lookup: CDR1 SNHLY, CDR2 FYNNEI. CDR3 nucleotides: TGTGCCAGCAGTAGGGACAGGGGATCGGACACTGAAGCTTTCTTT. Translation: CASSRDRGSDTEAFF.

This clone showed up just once. The chain links TRBV9 to TRBJ2-5, with 7 nucleotides matching TRBD1. Trimming removed 0 bases from V and 3 bases from J; junction bases left unmatched: 2. Germline lookup yields CDR1 SGDLS and CDR2 YYNGEE. This CDR3 is built from 14 residues. The CDR3 protein is CASSVGDRKETQYF. DNA for the CDR3: TGTGCCAGCAGCGTAGGGGACAGAAAAGAGACCCAGTACTTC. The full variable domain, its missing parts supplied by reference TRBV9 and TRBJ2-5, is DSGVTQTPKHLITATGQRVTLRCSPRSGDLSVYWYQQSLDQGLQFLIQYYNGEERAKGNILERFSAQQFPDLHSELNLSSLELGDSALYFCASSVGDRKETQYFGPGTRLLVL.

The chain has TRBV11-3 and TRBJ2-3; D gene uncertain. The germline V gene encodes CDR1 SGHNT and CDR2 YENEEA. The CDR3 covers 17 residues. V was pared by 0 bases and J by 2 bases, with 15 bases between. CDR3 in amino acids: CASSLEGPGRLTDTQYF. CDR3 nucleotide sequence: TGTGCCAGCAGCTTAGAAGGTCCAGGTCGGCTCACAGATACGCAGTATTTT.

This sequence joins TRBV6-5 and TRBJ2-7, with TRBD1 matching 8 bases. CDR3 length: 15 residues. Germline V gene data show CDR1 as MNHEY and CDR2 as SVGAGI. V lost 6 bases and J lost 0; bases outside the gene matches: 7. This CDR3 is CASSRQGKSSYEQYF. The CDR3 bases are TGTGCCAGCAGCCGACAGGGGAAAAGCTCCTACGAGCAGTACTTC.

The chain has TRBV7-8 and TRBJ1-5; no definite D call. The length of the CDR3 is 13 residues. Trimming took off 3 bases at V and 0 bases at J, with 3 bases between the two ends. CDR1 is SGHVS and CDR2 is FQNEAQ in the germline V gene. As DNA, the CDR3 is TGTGCCAGCAGCTTGATTAGCAATCAGCCCCAGCATTTT. It is translated as CASSLISNQPQHF. Looking up the rest from reference TRBV7-8 and TRBJ1-5 gives the full variable domain: GAGVSQSPRYKVAKRGQDVALRCDPISGHVSLFWYQQALGQGPEFLTYFQNEAQLDKSGLPSDRFFAERPEGSVSTLKIQRTQQEDSAVYLCASSLISNQPQHFGDGTRLSIL.

The rearrangement uses TRBV7-2 and TRBJ2-1; 7 bases fit TRBD2. V trimming: 4 bases; J trimming: 0 bases; junction bases outside the gene matches: 3. The CDR3 runs to 15 residues. Germline CDR1 is SGHTA and CDR2 is FQGNSA. Here the CDR3 DNA reads TGTGCCAGCAGCTCGCGGGGGAGCTCCTACAATGAGCAGTTCTTC. Its protein product is CASSSRGSSYNEQFF.

This chain connects TRBV4-2 to TRBJ1-6, with D possibly TRBD1 on 5 matching bases. Germline V lookup: CDR1 LGHNA, CDR2 YNFKEQ. The CDR3 consists of 18 residues. The ends were cut back, 0 bases at V and 5 bases at J, with 17 bases in the middle. The CDR3 reads CASSQDHSGRGNNSPLHF. CDR3 nucleotide sequence: TGTGCCAGCAGCCAAGATCACTCTGGGAGGGGCAATAATTCACCCCTCCACTTT.

V is TRBV2 and J is TRBJ1-2, with D perhaps matching TRBD1 (6 bases). The CDR3 loop spans 13 amino acids. The germline V gene has CDR1 SNHLY and CDR2 FYNNEI. The germline V and J ends were trimmed by 4 bases and 6 bases, with 12 bases remaining between them. This CDR3 is CASSVRGVDGYTF. In DNA, the CDR3 is TGTGCCAGCAGTGTTAGGGGGGTCGATGGCTACACCTTC. The full variable domain, with the rest looked up from reference TRBV2 and TRBJ1-2, is EPEVTQTPSHQVTQMGQEVILRCVPISNHLYFYWYRQILGQKVEFLVSFYNNEISEKSEIFDDQFSVERPDGSNFTLKIRSTKLEDSAMYFCASSVRGVDGYTFGSGTRLTVV.